A single sample is the source of the 27 T cell receptor beta chains below, sequenced in a study of cytomegalovirus exposure and HLA in healthy donors. The PCR was carried out with 60 Vbeta primers and 13 Jbeta primers. Using immunoSEQ multiplex PCR, the repertoire was profiled, and TCRdb retains in-frame clones only, with some absent. The sample spans about 72,000 clones; the ten largest clones claim approximately 2.9%. The source material was PBMCs. The receptors come from a man between 35 and 55 years old in good health and CMV-seronegative.

V and J are TRBV15 and TRBJ2-7, with D hard to call. The CDR3 spans 16 residues. Deletions cut 5 bases from V and 3 bases from J, with 20 bases between. CDR1 LNHNV and CDR2 YYDKDF come from the germline V gene (reference sequence). The CDR3 bases are TGTGCCACCAGCCGCCGGGTGTGGGTGACCTACTACGAGCAGTACTTC. Protein sequence: CATSRRVWVTYYEQYF.

V and J are TRBV19 and TRBJ2-2; maybe TRBD2 (6 bases). The CDR3 runs 15 residues. V shed 6 bases and J shed 0 bases, with 11 bases lying between them. In germline, CDR1 is LNHDA, CDR2 SQIVND (reference sequence). The CDR3 is CASSPGSSNTGELFF. The CDR3 DNA reads as TGTGCCAGTAGCCCCGGGAGCTCGAACACCGGGGAGCTGTTTTTT.

The chain uses TRBV30 and TRBJ1-6; no firm D call. CDR1 and CDR2 (germline): GTSNPN, SVGIG (reference sequence). This CDR3 spans 14 amino acids. The V gene lost 6 bases and the J gene lost 5 bases, with 14 bases spanning the gap. Here the CDR3 DNA reads TGTGCCTGTAGAGGAAGAAGTGATAATTCACCCCTCCACTTT. Residues: CACRGRSDNSPLHF.

The V call is TRBV28, the J call TRBJ1-2, with 8 bases aligning to TRBD1. The CDR3 sequence is 14 residues long. Germline assignment: CDR1 MDHEN and CDR2 SYDVKM. V dropped 7 bases and J dropped 2; count of bases not matched to a gene: 6. Here the CDR3 DNA reads TGTGCCAGCACCCCGGGGGACAGGAACTATGGCTACACCTTC. As protein: CASTPGDRNYGYTF.

The chain has TRBV27 and TRBJ1-4; unclear D gene. The CDR3 loop spans 13 amino acids. Germline values: CDR1 MNHEY, CDR2 SMNVEV (reference sequence). The V end lost 3 bases, the J end lost 7 bases, and 9 bases lay between the germline ends. The chain's CDR3 is CASSFSGFEKLFF. The CDR3, as DNA: TGTGCCAGCAGTTTCTCCGGTTTTGAAAAACTGTTTTTT.

V usage is TRBV6-5 and J usage is TRBJ2-1; D gene ambiguous. The germline V and J ends were trimmed by 0 bases and 3 bases, with 6 bases remaining between them. CDR1 and CDR2 (germline): MNHEY, SVGAGI. The CDR3 covers 14 residues. The CDR3 loop is CASSYSTGYNEQFF. CDR3 coding DNA: TGTGCCAGCAGTTACTCGACGGGCTACAATGAGCAGTTCTTC.

The CDR3 sequence is CASGLGNQPQHF. As DNA, the CDR3 is TGTGCCAGCGGACTGGGCAATCAGCCCCAGCATTTT. The chain is built from TRBV7-9 and TRBJ1-5; unclear D gene. CDR1 SEHNR and CDR2 FQNEAQ come from the germline V gene (reference sequence). CDR3 length equals 12 residues. Trimming took 8 bases from V and 2 from J, leaving 7 bases between them.

The V gene is TRBV2, the J gene TRBJ2-6; 8 nucleotides line up with TRBD1. Germline V lookup: CDR1 SNHLY, CDR2 FYNNEI. The CDR3 runs 16 residues. The ends lost 5 bases at V and 2 bases at J; junction bases unmatched: 5. This chain's CDR3 is CASSLGQGAGANVLTF. The CDR3 DNA follows: TGTGCCAGCAGTCTTGGACAGGGCGCTGGGGCCAACGTCCTGACTTTC.

The CDR3 DNA sequence: TGTGCCAGCAGCCAAGTTTCGACAGGTGGTAACATTCAGTACTTC. Amino acid sequence: CASSQVSTGGNIQYF. The V gene is TRBV4-2, the J gene TRBJ2-4; the D gene is possibly TRBD1 (6 bases). V lost 1 base to trimming and J lost 7 bases, with 14 bases between them. Germline values: CDR1 LGHNA, CDR2 YNFKEQ. This CDR3 is built from 15 residues.

The chain links TRBV18 to TRBJ2-7; D call uncertain. Germline V gene data show CDR1 as KGHSH and CDR2 as LQKENI. V was shortened by 0 bases and J by 4 bases, with 10 bases between the two germline ends. The CDR3 is 14 residues long. The DNA of the CDR3 is TGTGCCAGCTCACCACCATCGATCGGGTACGAGCAGTACTTC. Translating it yields CASSPPSIGYEQYF. Filled out from reference TRBV18 and TRBJ2-7, the complete variable domain reads NAGVMQNPRHLVRRRGQEARLRCSPMKGHSHVYWYRQLPEEGLKFMVYLQKENIIDESGMPKERFSAEFPKEGPSILRIQQVVRGDSAAYFCASSPPSIGYEQYFGPGTRLTVT.

The rearrangement joins TRBV5-1 to TRBJ2-1; 7 bases match TRBD1. The CDR3 is 14 amino acids. The V gene's germline CDR1 is SGHRS and CDR2 YFSETQ. V shed 3 bases and J 10 bases; nucleotides not matched to a gene: 10. For the CDR3, the DNA is TGCGCCAGCAGCTATACAGGGGTTTATGGGGAGCAGTTCTTC. This codes for CASSYTGVYGEQFF.

A note on this clone: At one end the junction does not follow the germline gene, possibly because of a read error. The rearrangement uses TRBV7-7 and TRBJ2-1; 7 nucleotides line up with TRBD1. From germline, CDR1 is SSHAT and CDR2 FNYEAQ (reference sequence). CDR3 length equals 15 residues. The CDR3 nucleotides read TGTGCTAGCAGCTTAGGCACAGGGGTTACGAATGAGCAGTTCTTC. Amino acids: CASSLGTGVTNEQFF. Together with reference TRBV7-7 and TRBJ2-1, the CDR3 gives the full variable domain: GAGVSQSPRYKVTKRGQDVTLRCDPISSHATLYWYQQALGQGPEFLTYFNYEAQPDKSGLPSDRFSAERPEGSISTLTIQRTEQRDSAMYRCASSLGTGVTNEQFFGPGTRLTVL.

The chain is built from TRBV5-8 and TRBJ1-6; unclear D gene. Trimming took off 10 bases at V and 5 bases at J, with 13 bases between the two ends. The CDR3 has 13 amino acids. Per germline, CDR1 SGHTS and CDR2 YDEGEE. The CDR3: CAGGRRDNSPLHF. The DNA for the CDR3 is TGTGCCGGCGGAAGGAGGGATAATTCACCCCTCCACTTT. Combining the CDR3 with reference TRBV5-8 and TRBJ1-6 gives the whole variable domain EAGVTQSPTHLIKTRGQQATLRCSPISGHTSVYWYQQALGLGLQFLLWYDEGEERNRGNFPPRFSGRQFPNYSSELNVNALELEDSALYLCAGGRRDNSPLHFGNGTRLTVT.

The CDR3 bases are TGTGCCAGTAGTATCCTCCAGGGGTACGGCAATCAGCCCCAGCATTTT. Translating it yields CASSILQGYGNQPQHF. The chain has TRBV19 and TRBJ1-5, with D perhaps TRBD1 (6 bases). CDR1 and CDR2 (germline): LNHDA, SQIVND (reference sequence). The CDR3 runs 16 residues. V was clipped by 3 bases and J by 2 bases, with 14 bases between them.

This chain links TRBV29-1 with TRBJ2-2; 7 nucleotides agree with TRBD1. CDR1 SQVTM and CDR2 ANQGSEA come from the germline V gene. Trimming cost V 4 bases and J 5 bases; bases outside gene matches: 7. This CDR3 has 14 residues. CDR3 region: CSVGDRRDTGELFF. The CDR3 DNA sequence: TGCAGCGTTGGGGACAGAAGGGATACCGGGGAGCTGTTTTTT.

The chain uses TRBV5-1 and TRBJ2-7, with D maybe TRBD2 (5 bases). Germline CDR1 reads SGHRS; CDR2 reads YFSETQ. V gave up 0 bases and J gave up 4 bases, with 11 bases separating them. The CDR3 contains 14 residues. CDR3 bases: TGCGCCAGCAGCTTGGTCTCTAGGGAGTACGAGCAGTACTTC. It is translated as CASSLVSREYEQYF. The full variable domain, completed using reference TRBV5-1 and TRBJ2-7, is KAGVTQTPRYLIKTRGQQVTLSCSPISGHRSVSWYQQTPGQGLQFLFEYFSETQRNKGNFPGRFSGRQFSNSRSEMNVSTLELGDSALYLCASSLVSREYEQYFGPGTRLTVT.

The chain combines TRBV28 with TRBJ2-3; unclear D gene. The CDR3 has 13 amino acids. Trimming took 5 bases from V and 1 from J, leaving 7 bases between them. From germline, CDR1 is MDHEN and CDR2 SYDVKM. The CDR3 DNA follows: TGTGCCAGCAGTCGCCGGGGCACAGATACGCAGTATTTT. This gives the protein CASSRRGTDTQYF.

CDR3 amino acids: CASSLVGALGQGSYGYTF. The CDR3 DNA sequence: TGTGCCAGCAGCTTGGTCGGGGCATTAGGACAGGGGAGCTATGGCTACACCTTC. The chain has TRBV5-6 and TRBJ1-2; 9 bases map to TRBD1. From germline, CDR1 is SGHDT and CDR2 YYEEEE. Trimming took 0 bases from V and 4 from J; bases not matched to a gene: 13. This CDR3 contains 18 residues.

In the case of this clone: The sample has other DNA sequences that encode this CDR3 too. The CDR3 bases are TGTGCCAGCAGCGTACAGGGCTACGGCACTGAAGCTTTCTTT. Its protein product is CASSVQGYGTEAFF. V and J are TRBV11-2 and TRBJ1-1; tentatively, D is TRBD1 (6 bases). The CDR3 consists of 14 residues. Trimming left V 5 bases short and J 4 bases short, with 14 bases between. Germline V lookup: CDR1 SGHAT, CDR2 FQNNGV.

The chain uses TRBV18 and TRBJ1-4; D not resolved. Between the trimmed V and J ends, which lost 1 base and 4 bases, there was a span of 10 bases. The CDR3 spans 15 residues. Germline V gene sequence: CDR1 KGHSH, CDR2 LQKENI. CDR3 bases: TGTGCCAGCTCACCACGATCAGGTCATAATGAAAAACTGTTTTTT. Translating it yields CASSPRSGHNEKLFF.

The chain recombines TRBV6-1 with TRBJ2-7, with 10 bases fitting TRBD1. V was clipped by 5 bases and J by 6 bases; unmatched bases: 7. CDR3 size: 14 residues. Germline lookup yields CDR1 MNHNS and CDR2 SASEGT. The CDR3 DNA reads TGTGCCAGCAGTTCCGGGACAGGGGTTCGCGAGCAGTACTTC. This sequence encodes CASSSGTGVREQYF.

The genes are TRBV7-6 and TRBJ2-2, with 9 bases fitting TRBD1. Germline CDR1 reads SGHVS; CDR2 reads FNYEAQ. This CDR3 has 14 amino acids. V trimming: 5 bases; J trimming: 8 bases; junction bases outside the gene matches: 6. The CDR3 loop reads CASSPGTGPGELFF. The CDR3 DNA sequence: TGTGCCAGCAGCCCTGGGACAGGGCCTGGGGAGCTGTTTTTT.

This chain connects TRBV5-4 to TRBJ1-2, with 7 bases identical to TRBD1. There are 16 residues in the CDR3. Trimming at V came to 0 bases and at J to 4 bases, leaving 9 bases not matched to a gene. CDR1 and CDR2 from the germline V gene are SGHNT and YYREEE (reference sequence). CDR3 loop: CASSLGRTGTTYGYTF. CDR3 coding DNA: TGTGCCAGCAGCTTGGGCCGGACAGGAACCACCTATGGCTACACCTTC.

CDR3 loop: CASSLARNTEAFF. CDR3 in DNA: TGTGCCAGCAGCTTAGCCAGGAACACTGAAGCTTTCTTT. The chain uses TRBV7-3 and TRBJ1-1; D is ambiguous. There are 13 residues in the CDR3. V shed 2 bases and J shed 1 base, with 5 bases lying between them. The germline CDR1 and CDR2 sequences are SGHTA and FQGTGA.

This chain uses TRBV6-5 with TRBJ1-2; 9 bases map to TRBD1. The CDR3 covers 13 residues. Germline CDR1 MNHEY, CDR2 SVGAGI. V gave up 2 bases and J gave up 7 bases; unmatched junction bases: 2. This CDR3 reads CASSYRDRAGYTF. The CDR3 nucleotides are TGTGCCAGCAGTTACAGGGACAGGGCTGGCTACACCTTC.

Regarding this clone: A read error may account for a junction end that differs from germline. This chain links TRBV4-2 with TRBJ2-3; D remains ambiguous. CDR3 size: 16 residues. Germline assignment: CDR1 LGHNA and CDR2 YNFKEQ. This CDR3 reads CASSKEMAAARDTQYF. The CDR3 DNA follows: TGTGCCAGCAGCAAAGAAATGGCGGCTGCCCGGGATACGCAGTATTTT.

With respect to this clone: Germline is not matched at one junction end, which may reflect a read error. The chain combines TRBV7-7 with TRBJ2-5, with 9 bases matching TRBD2. This CDR3 has 15 residues. Germline CDR1 and CDR2: SSHAT and FNYEAQ (reference sequence). CDR3 DNA: TGTGCTAGCACCATGTCGCGGGGGGGACGGGAGACCCAGTACTTC. Translating it yields CASTMSRGGRETQYF.